A selection of T cell receptor beta chains follows, all from one sample in a study of T cell responses to AZD1222 COVID-19 vaccine. Data came from immunoSEQ multiplex PCR; TCRdb stores just in-frame clones and leaves some out. The sample lists about 60,000 clones, about 85% occurring once. This specimen consisted of peripheral blood, obtained on day 0 of AZD1222 vaccination. These receptor sequences come from an adult in good health. CDR3s include the opening cysteine and the closing phenylalanine or tryptophan. Fields, in order: CDR3 protein, CDR3 DNA, D gene, clone size, J gene, V gene. D genes are given only for firm matches. Clone size is given for some rows only: seen once, a few or many times, or a class if the clone is expanded.

CDR3 protein: CASSLEGQGIGTGELFF
CDR3 DNA: TGCGCCAGCAGCTTGGAGGGACAGGGTATTGGCACCGGGGAGCTGTTTTTT
D gene: TRBD1
clone size: -
J gene: TRBJ2-2
V gene: TRBV5-1

CDR3 protein: CASSVTQGADTQYF
CDR3 DNA: TGTGCCAGCAGCGTAACCCAGGGGGCAGATACGCAGTATTTT
D gene: TRBD1
clone size: -
J gene: TRBJ2-3
V gene: TRBV9

CDR3 protein: CASSVDASGTRTGELFF
CDR3 DNA: TGTGCCAGCAGCGTAGATGCTAGCGGGACGAGGACCGGGGAGCTGTTTTTT
D gene: TRBD2
clone size: -
J gene: TRBJ2-2
V gene: TRBV9

CDR3 protein: CASSPSGQGGLHEQYF
CDR3 DNA: TGTGCCAGCAGCCCCTCGGGACAGGGGGGTTTGCACGAGCAGTACTTC
D gene: TRBD1
clone size: -
J gene: TRBJ2-7
V gene: TRBV7-6

CDR3 protein: CASRSGTAISDGYTF
CDR3 DNA: TGTGCCAGCAGGTCCGGGACAGCCATCTCGGATGGCTACACCTTC
D gene: TRBD1
clone size: few
J gene: TRBJ1-2
V gene: TRBV27

CDR3 protein: CASSFRDRAYQPQHF
CDR3 DNA: TGTGCCAGCAGTTTCCGGGACAGGGCCTATCAGCCCCAGCATTTT
D gene: TRBD1
clone size: -
J gene: TRBJ1-5
V gene: TRBV28

CDR3 protein: CASSLPAGGFQETQYF
CDR3 DNA: TGCGCCAGCAGCTTGCCGGCGGGGGGCTTCCAAGAGACCCAGTACTTC
D gene: TRBD2
clone size: once
J gene: TRBJ2-5
V gene: TRBV5-1

CDR3 protein: CSASDRQGSGNSPLHF
CDR3 DNA: TGCAGTGCTAGTGATCGGCAGGGGAGCGGAAATTCACCCCTCCACTTT
D gene: -
clone size: -
J gene: TRBJ1-6
V gene: TRBV20-1

CDR3 protein: CASSEGPLGNQPQHF
CDR3 DNA: TGTGCCAGCAGTGAAGGCCCCCTAGGGAATCAGCCCCAGCATTTT
D gene: -
clone size: -
J gene: TRBJ1-5
V gene: TRBV6-1

CDR3 protein: CASSIGQDSNSPLHF
CDR3 DNA: TGTGCCAGTAGTATAGGACAGGATTCGAATTCACCCCTCCACTTT
D gene: -
clone size: few
J gene: TRBJ1-6
V gene: TRBV19

CDR3 protein: CASGTDYEQYF
CDR3 DNA: TGTGCCAGCGGGACAGACTACGAGCAGTACTTC
D gene: TRBD1
clone size: -
J gene: TRBJ2-7
V gene: TRBV2

CDR3 protein: CATTLNGLNYGYTF
CDR3 DNA: TGTGCCACTACCCTAAACGGCCTAAACTATGGCTACACCTTC
D gene: -
clone size: -
J gene: TRBJ1-2
V gene: TRBV19

CDR3 protein: CASSPGLGGQPQHF
CDR3 DNA: TGTGCCAGTAGTCCCGGGCTCGGCGGTCAGCCCCAGCATTTT
D gene: -
clone size: -
J gene: TRBJ1-5
V gene: TRBV19

CDR3 protein: CASKGDREWHTEAFF
CDR3 DNA: TGTGCCAGTAAGGGGGACAGGGAGTGGCACACTGAAGCTTTCTTT
D gene: TRBD1
clone size: -
J gene: TRBJ1-1
V gene: TRBV19

CDR3 protein: CASINDRGRTTEAFF
CDR3 DNA: TGTGCCAGCATTAACGACAGGGGGCGGACGACTGAAGCTTTCTTT
D gene: TRBD1
clone size: -
J gene: TRBJ1-1
V gene: TRBV6-6

CDR3 protein: CASSYSSWGNEQFF
CDR3 DNA: TGTGCCAGCAGTTACTCTTCCTGGGGAAATGAGCAGTTCTTC
D gene: -
clone size: -
J gene: TRBJ2-1
V gene: TRBV6-6

CDR3 protein: CASSRNRQANTGELFF
CDR3 DNA: TGTGCCAGCAGCCGAAACCGACAGGCAAACACCGGGGAGCTGTTTTTT
D gene: -
clone size: -
J gene: TRBJ2-2
V gene: TRBV14

CDR3 protein: CASSTPVAGPRDTQYF
CDR3 DNA: TGTGCCAGCAGCACCCCTGTAGCGGGGCCGCGCGATACGCAGTATTTT
D gene: TRBD2
clone size: -
J gene: TRBJ2-3
V gene: TRBV7-6

CDR3 protein: CASSPRTRTNEKLFF
CDR3 DNA: TGTGCCAGCAGTCCCCGGACACGAACTAATGAAAAACTGTTTTTT
D gene: -
clone size: -
J gene: TRBJ1-4
V gene: TRBV28

CDR3 protein: CASSLGQGFGYTF
CDR3 DNA: TGTGCCAGCAGCTTGGGACAGGGGTTTGGCTACACCTTC
D gene: TRBD1
clone size: -
J gene: TRBJ1-2
V gene: TRBV5-4

CDR3 protein: CARSLKASGGPYEQYF
CDR3 DNA: TGTGCCAGAAGCTTGAAGGCTAGCGGGGGCCCCTACGAGCAGTACTTC
D gene: TRBD2
clone size: -
J gene: TRBJ2-7
V gene: TRBV5-3

CDR3 protein: CAWSEFLAGSEQFF
CDR3 DNA: TGTGCCTGGAGTGAGTTTCTAGCGGGGTCTGAGCAGTTCTTC
D gene: TRBD2
clone size: -
J gene: TRBJ2-1
V gene: TRBV30

CDR3 protein: CASSLRGGFSGNTEAFF
CDR3 DNA: TGTGCCAGCAGCTTGAGAGGGGGGTTCTCAGGAAACACTGAAGCTTTCTTT
D gene: -
clone size: -
J gene: TRBJ1-1
V gene: TRBV5-6

CDR3 protein: CASRRHPAYSNQPQHF
CDR3 DNA: TGTGCCAGCAGGAGACATCCGGCGTATAGCAATCAGCCCCAGCATTTT
D gene: -
clone size: -
J gene: TRBJ1-5
V gene: TRBV28

CDR3 protein: CASSFWSGAQETQYF
CDR3 DNA: TGTGCCAGCAGCTTTTGGAGCGGAGCCCAAGAGACCCAGTACTTC
D gene: -
clone size: many
J gene: TRBJ2-5
V gene: TRBV11-2

CDR3 protein: CASSEALPSQGTEAFF
CDR3 DNA: TGTGCCAGCAGTGAAGCGCTGCCCTCCCAAGGCACTGAAGCTTTCTTT
D gene: -
clone size: -
J gene: TRBJ1-1
V gene: TRBV2

CDR3 protein: CASSPTSGGGYEQYF
CDR3 DNA: TGTGCCAGCTCACCAACTAGCGGGGGAGGCTACGAGCAGTACTTC
D gene: TRBD2
clone size: once
J gene: TRBJ2-7
V gene: TRBV18